These T cell receptor beta chains were read from a single sample in a study of glioma-infiltrating T cells. A single record per CDR3 protein comes from TCRdb applying MiXCR to the multiplex PCR reads. The sample has about 130,000 distinct CDR3 sequences, approximately 23% seen once. Sequences were obtained from glioma tissue, nonneoplastic brain tissue, or PBMCs (not recorded which). The receptors derive from a human donor with low-grade glioma or glioblastoma, undergoing nonglioma brain surgery, or in good health (not recorded which). Each CDR3 is given with its conserved first and last residue. A D gene is named only where the DNA matches it firmly. The size field is filled for only some rows; it gives once, few, many or a size class.

CDR3 DNA: TGCGCCAGCAGAGTATTAGCGGGAGCAGACAATGAGCAGTTCTTC
CDR3 protein: CASRVLAGADNEQFF
V gene: TRBV4-3
CDR3 length: 15
J gene: TRBJ2-1
D gene: TRBD2
clone size: many

CDR3 DNA: TGTGCCAGTATTAACCGGGACCGCTCTGGAAACACCATATATTTT
CDR3 protein: CASINRDRSGNTIYF
V gene: TRBV19
CDR3 length: 15
J gene: TRBJ1-3
D gene: -
clone size: many

CDR3 DNA: TGTGCCAGCAGTTTAGGCGGTGAAGCTTTCTTT
CDR3 protein: CASSLGGEAFF
V gene: TRBV12-3/TRBV12-4
CDR3 length: 11
J gene: TRBJ1-1
D gene: -
clone size: many

CDR3 DNA: TGTGCCAGCAGTCTAGATTCTAGCGGGAGGGCCATCAGCACAGATACGCAGTATTTT
CDR3 protein: CASSLDSSGRAISTDTQYF
V gene: TRBV12-3/TRBV12-4
CDR3 length: 19
J gene: TRBJ2-3
D gene: TRBD2
clone size: many

CDR3 DNA: TGCAGTGCTGGGGGAGGGTCCGAGCAGTACTTC
CDR3 protein: CSAGGGSEQYF
V gene: TRBV20-1
CDR3 length: 11
J gene: TRBJ2-7
D gene: TRBD2
clone size: many

CDR3 DNA: TGTGCCAGCACCCGGCAGGGGGCGGACACTGAAGCTTTCTTT
CDR3 protein: CASTRQGADTEAFF
V gene: TRBV3-1
CDR3 length: 14
J gene: TRBJ1-1
D gene: TRBD1
clone size: few

CDR3 DNA: TGTGCCAGCAGCTTAGTGACAGGGGGCCAAGAGACCCAGTACTTC
CDR3 protein: CASSLVTGGQETQYF
V gene: TRBV7-3
CDR3 length: 15
J gene: TRBJ2-5
D gene: TRBD1
clone size: many

CDR3 DNA: TGCGCCAGCAGCCAGGCAGCGGCCTCCTACGAGCAGTACTTC
CDR3 protein: CASSQAAASYEQYF
V gene: TRBV4-1
CDR3 length: 14
J gene: TRBJ2-7
D gene: -
clone size: many

CDR3 DNA: TGCAGTGCTAACCCGGGACTAGCGTCGAACACCGGGGAGCTGTTTTTT
CDR3 protein: CSANPGLASNTGELFF
V gene: TRBV20-1
CDR3 length: 16
J gene: TRBJ2-2
D gene: TRBD2
clone size: many

CDR3 DNA: TGCAGCGCTGGACAGACTAACTATGGCTACACCTTC
CDR3 protein: CSAGQTNYGYTF
V gene: TRBV29-1
CDR3 length: 12
J gene: TRBJ1-2
D gene: -
clone size: many

CDR3 DNA: TGTGCCCGCAGTACTTCCGGGACAGGGAATGCGCCGTTCTTC
CDR3 protein: CARSTSGTGNAPFF
V gene: TRBV27
CDR3 length: 14
J gene: TRBJ2-1
D gene: TRBD1
clone size: -

CDR3 DNA: TGCGCCAGCAGCCAAGAAGGCACAGGGAGGCGATATGGCTACACCTTC
CDR3 protein: CASSQEGTGRRYGYTF
V gene: TRBV4-1
CDR3 length: 16
J gene: TRBJ1-2
D gene: -
clone size: few

CDR3 DNA: TGCGCCAGCAGCCAAGGTACAGCCTCTGGAAACACCATATATTTT
CDR3 protein: CASSQGTASGNTIYF
V gene: TRBV4-1
CDR3 length: 15
J gene: TRBJ1-3
D gene: -
clone size: many

CDR3 DNA: TGTGCCAGTAGTACACAGGGGGCTCGGAATGAGCAGTTCTTC
CDR3 protein: CASSTQGARNEQFF
V gene: TRBV19
CDR3 length: 14
J gene: TRBJ2-1
D gene: TRBD1
clone size: many

CDR3 DNA: TGCAGTGCTAGAGATCCACGTAGCGGGAGATCGTACGAGCAGTACTTC
CDR3 protein: CSARDPRSGRSYEQYF
V gene: TRBV20-1
CDR3 length: 16
J gene: TRBJ2-7
D gene: TRBD2
clone size: many

CDR3 DNA: TGTGCCAGCACCAAGGGACAGTCGAACACCGGGGAGCTGTTTTTT
CDR3 protein: CASTKGQSNTGELFF
V gene: TRBV6-1
CDR3 length: 15
J gene: TRBJ2-2
D gene: TRBD1
clone size: many

CDR3 DNA: TGTGCTAGTGTTACTCCCCAGACTAGCGGATACAATGAGCAGTTCTTC
CDR3 protein: CASVTPQTSGYNEQFF
V gene: TRBV12-5
CDR3 length: 16
J gene: TRBJ2-1
D gene: TRBD2
clone size: -

CDR3 DNA: TGCGCCAGCAGCCAGGACAGGGTCTCTGGAAACACCATATATTTT
CDR3 protein: CASSQDRVSGNTIYF
V gene: TRBV4-1
CDR3 length: 15
J gene: TRBJ1-3
D gene: TRBD1
clone size: many